The rows below give T cell receptor beta chains drawn from one sample of a study of blood T cell repertoires in COVID-19. Assay used: immunoSEQ multiplex PCR; TCRdb lists only in-frame clones, some missing. Altogether some 83,000 clones are present, more than 75% being singletons, with the ten largest covering about 8.5%. Sequencing was performed on peripheral blood. The receptors were gathered from a man in his fifties or sixties with active COVID-19. Both conserved end residues are part of each CDR3. Each record gives: D gene, J gene, V gene, clone size, CDR3 DNA, CDR3 protein. A D gene is named only where the DNA matches it firmly. Rows give clone size only sometimes, using once, few, many, or a class for an expanded clone.

d_call: TRBD2; j_call: TRBJ2-7; v_call: TRBV7-9; clone_size: NA; cdr3_nt: TGTGCCAGCAGCCATGGGCGTGGGGGGGTCATCTCCTACGAGCAGTACTTC; cdr3_aa: CASSHGRGGVISYEQYF
d_call: TRBD1; j_call: TRBJ1-5; v_call: TRBV19; clone_size: NA; cdr3_nt: TGTGCCAGTAGTATAACAGGGGACAATCAGCCCCAGCATTTT; cdr3_aa: CASSITGDNQPQHF
d_call: TRBD1; j_call: TRBJ2-7; v_call: TRBV20-1; clone_size: NA; cdr3_nt: TGCAGTGCTAGTAGGACAGGGCCCCCCTACGAGCAGTACTTC; cdr3_aa: CSASRTGPPYEQYF
d_call: TRBD2; j_call: TRBJ2-7; v_call: TRBV27; clone_size: NA; cdr3_nt: TGTGCCAGCAGTTTAGGGCTAGCGGGACCCTACGAGCAGTACTTC; cdr3_aa: CASSLGLAGPYEQYF
d_call: TRBD1; j_call: TRBJ1-4; v_call: TRBV7-2; clone_size: NA; cdr3_nt: TGTGCCAGCAGCTTAGCGGGACAGGGAGGTGAAAAACTGTTTTTT; cdr3_aa: CASSLAGQGGEKLFF
d_call: TRBD2; j_call: TRBJ2-1; v_call: TRBV6-7; clone_size: NA; cdr3_nt: TGTGCCGCCCCGGGACTAGCGAACTACAATGAGCAGTTCTTC; cdr3_aa: CAAPGLANYNEQFF
d_call: NA; j_call: TRBJ1-1; v_call: TRBV6-1; clone_size: NA; cdr3_nt: TGTGCCAGCAGTGAAAGGACAGTCACTGAAGCTTTCTTT; cdr3_aa: CASSERTVTEAFF
d_call: NA; j_call: TRBJ2-2; v_call: TRBV5-1; clone_size: once; cdr3_nt: TGCGCCAGCAGCCGGGGGAGCGCGAACACCGGGGAGCTGTTTTTT; cdr3_aa: CASSRGSANTGELFF
d_call: TRBD1; j_call: TRBJ2-7; v_call: TRBV11-1; clone_size: few; cdr3_nt: TGTGCCAGCAGCGGCTGGACAGGGGGTGAGGACGAGCAGTACTTC; cdr3_aa: CASSGWTGGEDEQYF
d_call: NA; j_call: TRBJ2-2; v_call: TRBV5-1; clone_size: NA; cdr3_nt: TGCGCCAGCAGGTCGTCCGACACCGGGGAGCTGTTTTTT; cdr3_aa: CASRSSDTGELFF
d_call: NA; j_call: TRBJ1-5; v_call: TRBV24-1; clone_size: few; cdr3_nt: TGTGCCACCAGCCGGGGGGAGGCAAGGGGTCAGCCCCAGCATTTT; cdr3_aa: CATSRGEARGQPQHF
d_call: TRBD1; j_call: TRBJ1-5; v_call: TRBV5-6; clone_size: once; cdr3_nt: TGTGCCAGCAGCCGGGGGACAGGGCCCAATCAGCCCCAGCATTTT; cdr3_aa: CASSRGTGPNQPQHF
d_call: NA; j_call: TRBJ2-5; v_call: TRBV10-3; clone_size: NA; cdr3_nt: TGTGCCATCAGCCCTCGGGTTAGCGACCAAGAGACCCAGTACTTC; cdr3_aa: CAISPRVSDQETQYF
d_call: TRBD1; j_call: TRBJ2-3; v_call: TRBV12-5; clone_size: NA; cdr3_nt: TGTGCTAGTGGCCAGGGACAGTCCACAGATACGCAGTATTTT; cdr3_aa: CASGQGQSTDTQYF
d_call: NA; j_call: TRBJ1-5; v_call: TRBV19; clone_size: once; cdr3_nt: TGTGCCAGTAGTATAGGCCGGTCGCGCAATCAGCCCCAGCATTTT; cdr3_aa: CASSIGRSRNQPQHF
d_call: TRBD1; j_call: TRBJ1-1; v_call: TRBV19; clone_size: NA; cdr3_nt: TGTGCCAGTACGGGCAGGGGGGAGTCAGCTTTCTTT; cdr3_aa: CASTGRGESAFF
d_call: TRBD1; j_call: TRBJ2-7; v_call: TRBV6-1; clone_size: NA; cdr3_nt: TGTGCCAGCAGTGAATGGGACAGGGCCACCTACGAGCAGTACTTC; cdr3_aa: CASSEWDRATYEQYF
d_call: NA; j_call: TRBJ2-5; v_call: TRBV5-1; clone_size: NA; cdr3_nt: TGCGCCAGCAGCTTTGGTGGGCCGAACCTCGAGACCCAGTACTTC; cdr3_aa: CASSFGGPNLETQYF
d_call: NA; j_call: TRBJ2-5; v_call: TRBV4-3; clone_size: NA; cdr3_nt: TGCGCCAGCAGCCAAGATTGGGGCACTAAAGAGACCCAGTACTTC; cdr3_aa: CASSQDWGTKETQYF
d_call: TRBD1; j_call: TRBJ2-7; v_call: TRBV7-2; clone_size: once; cdr3_nt: TGTGCCAGCAGCCTGGGGACAGGGCCCGCCTACGAGCAGTACTTC; cdr3_aa: CASSLGTGPAYEQYF
d_call: TRBD1; j_call: TRBJ1-5; v_call: TRBV19; clone_size: NA; cdr3_nt: TGTGCCAGTAGTATGCCCCGGACAGGGGGGGCGGTTTTCAATCAGCCCCAGCATTTT; cdr3_aa: CASSMPRTGGAVFNQPQHF
d_call: NA; j_call: TRBJ1-1; v_call: TRBV7-8; clone_size: NA; cdr3_nt: TGTGCCAGCAGCCCTTCTCACACTGAAGCTTTCTTT; cdr3_aa: CASSPSHTEAFF
d_call: NA; j_call: TRBJ1-1; v_call: TRBV7-9; clone_size: NA; cdr3_nt: TGTGCCAGCAGCTCCTACCGGGACAAGGGGTCTGAAGCTTTCTTT; cdr3_aa: CASSSYRDKGSEAFF
d_call: TRBD2; j_call: TRBJ2-3; v_call: TRBV5-4; clone_size: NA; cdr3_nt: TGTGCCAGCAGCCGGGGGGTAGGTAGCACAGATACGCAGTATTTT; cdr3_aa: CASSRGVGSTDTQYF
d_call: NA; j_call: TRBJ2-7; v_call: TRBV30; clone_size: few; cdr3_nt: TGTGCCTGGACCGCCGGACCCAGCGGTAAGCAGTACTTC; cdr3_aa: CAWTAGPSGKQYF
d_call: TRBD1; j_call: TRBJ1-6; v_call: TRBV28; clone_size: NA; cdr3_nt: TGTGCCAGCAGTAAGAGGGGGGACAGGGTGAACTCACCCCTCCACTTT; cdr3_aa: CASSKRGDRVNSPLHF
d_call: NA; j_call: TRBJ1-2; v_call: TRBV14; clone_size: NA; cdr3_nt: TGTGCCAGCAGCCAAGGGACAGCCTATGGCTACACCTTC; cdr3_aa: CASSQGTAYGYTF
d_call: TRBD2; j_call: TRBJ2-1; v_call: TRBV2; clone_size: NA; cdr3_nt: TGTGCCAGCAGTGTGGATAGCGGGGGGGTTGAGCAGTTCTTC; cdr3_aa: CASSVDSGGVEQFF
d_call: TRBD2; j_call: TRBJ2-1; v_call: TRBV30; clone_size: NA; cdr3_nt: TGTGCCTGGAGGGGAACTAGCGGGGGGTACAATGAGCAGTTCTTC; cdr3_aa: CAWRGTSGGYNEQFF
d_call: NA; j_call: TRBJ1-5; v_call: TRBV11-2; clone_size: once; cdr3_nt: TGTGCCAGCAGCTTAGAAGGAAGGGAGGATCAGCCCCAGCATTTT; cdr3_aa: CASSLEGREDQPQHF
d_call: NA; j_call: TRBJ1-2; v_call: TRBV9; clone_size: few; cdr3_nt: TGTGCCAGCAGCGTAGACGGTAACTATGGCTACACCTTC; cdr3_aa: CASSVDGNYGYTF
d_call: TRBD1; j_call: TRBJ2-7; v_call: TRBV29-1; clone_size: NA; cdr3_nt: TGCAGCGTAACAGGGGGCGCTGAAGAGCAGTACTTC; cdr3_aa: CSVTGGAEEQYF
d_call: NA; j_call: TRBJ2-7; v_call: TRBV12-3/TRBV12-4; clone_size: NA; cdr3_nt: TGTGCCAGCTCCAGGACTGGCCCCTACGAGCAGTACTTC; cdr3_aa: CASSRTGPYEQYF
d_call: NA; j_call: TRBJ1-6; v_call: TRBV30; clone_size: NA; cdr3_nt: TGTGCCTGGAGTGTAAACAGGGCGGGCTCACCCCTCCACTTT; cdr3_aa: CAWSVNRAGSPLHF
d_call: TRBD2; j_call: TRBJ2-3; v_call: TRBV27; clone_size: NA; cdr3_nt: TGTGCCAGCAGCCCCTTAGCGGGGGGGTGGGCAGATACGCAGTATTTT; cdr3_aa: CASSPLAGGWADTQYF
d_call: TRBD1; j_call: TRBJ2-4; v_call: TRBV25-1; clone_size: NA; cdr3_nt: TGTGCCAGCAGCGAGACAGGGGTCAACATTCAGTACTTC; cdr3_aa: CASSETGVNIQYF
d_call: NA; j_call: TRBJ2-3; v_call: TRBV11-3; clone_size: NA; cdr3_nt: TGTGCCAGCAGCTTAGGAGTAGCGGGCACAGATACGCAGTATTTT; cdr3_aa: CASSLGVAGTDTQYF
d_call: NA; j_call: TRBJ1-5; v_call: TRBV3-1/TRBV3-2; clone_size: NA; cdr3_nt: TGTGCCAGCAGCCAAGACCGTGTTCAGCCCCAGCATTTT; cdr3_aa: CASSQDRVQPQHF
d_call: NA; j_call: TRBJ2-1; v_call: TRBV4-3; clone_size: NA; cdr3_nt: TGCGCCAGCAGCCAAGACGTCGGCAGCGTGGAGGTCTTC; cdr3_aa: CASSQDVGSVEVF
d_call: TRBD1; j_call: TRBJ2-1; v_call: TRBV5-1; clone_size: NA; cdr3_nt: TGCGCCAGCAGATATCGACAGGGTTCCTACAATGAGCAGTTCTTC; cdr3_aa: CASRYRQGSYNEQFF
d_call: NA; j_call: TRBJ2-2; v_call: TRBV19; clone_size: once; cdr3_nt: TGTGCCAGTACCGGCTGGCGAGGAGGAAGGGGAGGCACCGGGGAGCTGTTTTTT; cdr3_aa: CASTGWRGGRGGTGELFF
d_call: NA; j_call: TRBJ2-2; v_call: TRBV4-2; clone_size: NA; cdr3_nt: TGTGCCAGCAGTCGGGGCAGGGGGGAGGCCGGGGAGCTGTTTTTT; cdr3_aa: CASSRGRGEAGELFF